The clone carrying this T cell receptor (beta chain) was detected once. The sample is drawn from a study of blood T cell repertoires in COVID-19. About the research overall: Researchers got acute and convalescent COVID-19 samples from the United States, Italy and Spain.

Method: immunoSEQ multiplex PCR; TCRdb's copy keeps in-frame clones and lacks some. This table holds some 70,000 clones, around 81% found once. V was clipped by 2 bases and J by 8 bases, with 10 bases between them. Germline V gene sequence: CDR1 GTSNPN, CDR2 SVGIG (reference sequence). CDR3 size: 12 residues. The receptor's source is a woman in her seventies with acute or convalescent COVID-19. What was sequenced was peripheral blood. The rearrangement joins TRBV30 to TRBJ2-4, with a weak D call TRBD2 (5 bases). The CDR3 loop reads CAWSRTQDIQYF. The CDR3 coding sequence is TGTGCCTGGAGTAGGACTCAGGACATTCAGTACTTC.